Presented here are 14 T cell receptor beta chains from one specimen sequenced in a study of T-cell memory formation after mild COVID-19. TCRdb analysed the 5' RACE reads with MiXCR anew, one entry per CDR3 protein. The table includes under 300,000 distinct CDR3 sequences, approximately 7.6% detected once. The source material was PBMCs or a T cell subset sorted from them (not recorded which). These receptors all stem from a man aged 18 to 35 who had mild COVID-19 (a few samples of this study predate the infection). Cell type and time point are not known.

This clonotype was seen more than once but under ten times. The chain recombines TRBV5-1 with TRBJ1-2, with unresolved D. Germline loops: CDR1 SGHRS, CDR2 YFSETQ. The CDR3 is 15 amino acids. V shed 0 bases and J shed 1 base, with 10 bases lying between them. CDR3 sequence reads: CASSLDGNLNYGYTF. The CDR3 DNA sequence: TGCGCCAGCAGCTTGGACGGGAACCTTAACTATGGCTACACCTTC.

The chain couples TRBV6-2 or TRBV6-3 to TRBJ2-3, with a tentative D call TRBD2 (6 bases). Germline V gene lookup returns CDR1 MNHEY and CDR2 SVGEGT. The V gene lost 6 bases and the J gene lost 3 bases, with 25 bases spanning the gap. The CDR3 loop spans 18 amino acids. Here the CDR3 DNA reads TGTGCCAGCAGCCGGATCTGGGACTCTAGGGTCGGAACAGATACGCAGTATTTT. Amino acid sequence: CASSRIWDSRVGTDTQYF.

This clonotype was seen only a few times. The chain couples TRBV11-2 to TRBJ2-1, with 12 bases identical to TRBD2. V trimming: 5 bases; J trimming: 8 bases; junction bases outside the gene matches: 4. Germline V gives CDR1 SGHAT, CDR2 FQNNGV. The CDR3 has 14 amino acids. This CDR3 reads CASSPRLAGDEQFF. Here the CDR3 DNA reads TGTGCCAGCAGCCCCAGACTAGCGGGGGATGAGCAGTTCTTC.

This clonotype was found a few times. The CDR3 DNA sequence: TGCGCCAGCAGCTTCGGCGGGGGCGCGACCGAGCAGTACGTC. It translates to CASSFGGGATEQYV. This sequence joins TRBV5-1 and TRBJ2-7; D is possibly TRBD2 (7 bases). The CDR3 loop spans 14 amino acids. The V gene's germline CDR1 is SGHRS and CDR2 YFSETQ. V was shortened by 2 bases and J by 6 bases, with 15 bases between the two germline ends.

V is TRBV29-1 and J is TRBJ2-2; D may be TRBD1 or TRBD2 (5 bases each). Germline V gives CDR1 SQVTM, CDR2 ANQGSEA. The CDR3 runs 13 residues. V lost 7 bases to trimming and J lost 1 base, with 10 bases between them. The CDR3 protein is CSATRGNTGELFF. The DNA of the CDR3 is TGCAGCGCCACGAGGGGGAACACCGGGGAGCTGTTTTTT.

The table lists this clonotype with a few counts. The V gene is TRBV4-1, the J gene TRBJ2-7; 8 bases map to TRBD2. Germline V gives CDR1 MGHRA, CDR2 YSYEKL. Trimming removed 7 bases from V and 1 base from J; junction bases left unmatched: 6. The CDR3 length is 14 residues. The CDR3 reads CASKPGLGSYEQYV. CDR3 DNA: TGCGCCAGCAAACCGGGACTAGGGTCCTACGAGCAGTACGTC.

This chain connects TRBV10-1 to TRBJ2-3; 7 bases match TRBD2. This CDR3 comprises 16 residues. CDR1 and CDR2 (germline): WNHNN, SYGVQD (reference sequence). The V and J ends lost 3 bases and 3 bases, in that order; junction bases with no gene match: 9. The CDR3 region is CASSDQKRGGTDTQYF. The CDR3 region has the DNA TGCGCCAGCAGTGATCAAAAGCGGGGTGGGACAGATACGCAGTATTTT.

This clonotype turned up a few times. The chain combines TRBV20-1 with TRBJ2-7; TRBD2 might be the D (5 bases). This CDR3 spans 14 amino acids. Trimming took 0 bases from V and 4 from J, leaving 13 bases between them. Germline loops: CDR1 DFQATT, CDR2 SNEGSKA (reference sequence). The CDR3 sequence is CSAREPRTLYEQYF. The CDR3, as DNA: TGCAGTGCTAGAGAACCCAGGACTTTGTACGAGCAGTACTTC.

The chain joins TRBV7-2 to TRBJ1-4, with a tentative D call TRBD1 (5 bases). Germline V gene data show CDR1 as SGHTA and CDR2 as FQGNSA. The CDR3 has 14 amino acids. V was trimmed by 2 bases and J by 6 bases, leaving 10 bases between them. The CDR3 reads CASSLRGDYEKLFF. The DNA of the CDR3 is TGTGCCAGCAGCTTACGAGGGGATTATGAAAAACTGTTTTTT. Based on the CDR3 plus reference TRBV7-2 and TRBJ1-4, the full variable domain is GAGVSQSPSNKVTEKGKDVELRCDPISGHTALYWYRQSLGQGLEFLIYFQGNSAPDKSGLPSDRFSAERTGGSVSTLTIQRTQQEDSAVYLCASSLRGDYEKLFFGSGTQLSVL.

CDR3 protein: CASSPGQGARYEQYF. CDR3 coding DNA: TGTGCCAGCAGCCCGGGACAGGGGGCTAGGTACGAGCAGTACTTC. This chain joins TRBV7-9 and TRBJ2-7; 12 positions agree with TRBD1. The J segment lost 4 bases and the V segment lost 5 bases, leaving 6 bases of the junction unmatched. The germline V gene has CDR1 SEHNR and CDR2 FQNEAQ (reference sequence). This CDR3 is 15 amino acids long.

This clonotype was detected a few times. The CDR3 region has the DNA TGCGCCAGCAGCCAAGTCCCAGGACGTGAAAAACTGTTTTTT. Translated, it gives CASSQVPGREKLFF. The genes are TRBV4-1 and TRBJ1-4; no firm D call. The V gene lost 1 base and the J gene lost 7 bases, with 10 bases spanning the gap. The germline V gene has CDR1 MGHRA and CDR2 YSYEKL. The CDR3 contains 14 residues.

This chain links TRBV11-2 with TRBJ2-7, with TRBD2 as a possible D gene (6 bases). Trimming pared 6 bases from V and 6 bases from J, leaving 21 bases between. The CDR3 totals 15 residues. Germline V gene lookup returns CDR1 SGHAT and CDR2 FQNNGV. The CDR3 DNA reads TGTGCCAGCAGAGTGACAGTTGGGGGGTCCGGCGAGCAGTACTTC. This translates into CASRVTVGGSGEQYF.

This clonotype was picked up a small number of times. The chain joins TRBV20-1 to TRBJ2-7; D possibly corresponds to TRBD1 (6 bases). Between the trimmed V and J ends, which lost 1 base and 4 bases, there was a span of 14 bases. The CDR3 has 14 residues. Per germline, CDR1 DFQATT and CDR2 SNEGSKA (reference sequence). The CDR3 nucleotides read TGCAGTGCTAGAGCCCAGGGGATTCGATACGAGCAGTACTTC. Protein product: CSARAQGIRYEQYF.

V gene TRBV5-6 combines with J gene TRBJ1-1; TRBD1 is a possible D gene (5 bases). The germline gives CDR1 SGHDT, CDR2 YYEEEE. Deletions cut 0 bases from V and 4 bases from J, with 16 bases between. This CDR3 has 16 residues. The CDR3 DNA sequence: TGTGCCAGCAGCTTGGGGCAGGGCGGGTTGCGCACTGAAGCTTTCTTT. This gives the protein CASSLGQGGLRTEAFF.